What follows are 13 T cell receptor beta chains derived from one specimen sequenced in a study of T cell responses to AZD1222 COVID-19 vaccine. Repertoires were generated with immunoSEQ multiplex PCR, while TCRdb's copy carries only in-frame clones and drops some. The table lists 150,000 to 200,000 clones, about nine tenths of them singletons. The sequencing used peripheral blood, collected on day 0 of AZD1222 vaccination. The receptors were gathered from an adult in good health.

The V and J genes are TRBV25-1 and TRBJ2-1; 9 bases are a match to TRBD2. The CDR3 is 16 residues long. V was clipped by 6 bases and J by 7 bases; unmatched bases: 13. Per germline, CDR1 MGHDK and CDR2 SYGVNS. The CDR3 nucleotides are TGTGCCAGCAGGTCAGCGGGAGGACGCGGGTGGAATGAGCAGTTCTTC. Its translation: CASRSAGGRGWNEQFF.

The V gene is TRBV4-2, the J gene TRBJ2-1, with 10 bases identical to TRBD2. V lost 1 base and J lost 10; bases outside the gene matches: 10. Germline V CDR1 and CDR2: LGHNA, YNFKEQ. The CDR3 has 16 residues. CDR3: CASSQVASGSNREQFF. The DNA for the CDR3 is TGTGCCAGCAGCCAAGTGGCTAGCGGGAGCAATAGGGAGCAGTTCTTC.

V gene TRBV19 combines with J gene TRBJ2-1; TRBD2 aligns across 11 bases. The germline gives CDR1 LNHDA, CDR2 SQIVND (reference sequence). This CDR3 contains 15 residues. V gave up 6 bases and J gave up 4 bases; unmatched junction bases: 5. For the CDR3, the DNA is TGTGCCAGTAGAGGAACTAGCGGGGGTTACAATGAGCAGTTCTTC. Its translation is CASRGTSGGYNEQFF.

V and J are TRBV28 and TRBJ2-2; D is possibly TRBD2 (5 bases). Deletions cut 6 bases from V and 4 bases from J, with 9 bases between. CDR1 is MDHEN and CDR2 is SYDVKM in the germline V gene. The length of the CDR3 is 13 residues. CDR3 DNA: TGTGCCAGCAGAAGGGCGGGCACCGGGGAGCTGTTTTTT. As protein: CASRRAGTGELFF.

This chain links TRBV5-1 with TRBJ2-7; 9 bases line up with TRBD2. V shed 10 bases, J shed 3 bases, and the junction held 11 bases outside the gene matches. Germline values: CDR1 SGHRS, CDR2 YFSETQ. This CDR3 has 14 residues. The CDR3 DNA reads TGCGCCCGCCGCGGGGGGGCGGGGGGCTACGAGCAGTACTTC. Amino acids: CARRGGAGGYEQYF. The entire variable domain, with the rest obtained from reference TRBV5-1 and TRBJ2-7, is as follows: KAGVTQTPRYLIKTRGQQVTLSCSPISGHRSVSWYQQTPGQGLQFLFEYFSETQRNKGNFPGRFSGRQFSNSRSEMNVSTLELGDSALYLCARRGGAGGYEQYFGPGTRLTVT.

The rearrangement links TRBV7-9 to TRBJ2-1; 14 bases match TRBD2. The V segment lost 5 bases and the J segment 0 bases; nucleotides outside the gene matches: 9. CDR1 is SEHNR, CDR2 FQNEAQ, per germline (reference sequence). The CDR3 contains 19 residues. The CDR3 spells CASSNPRLAGGRSYNEQFF. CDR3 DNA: TGTGCCAGCAGCAATCCCCGACTAGCGGGGGGGCGCTCCTACAATGAGCAGTTCTTC.

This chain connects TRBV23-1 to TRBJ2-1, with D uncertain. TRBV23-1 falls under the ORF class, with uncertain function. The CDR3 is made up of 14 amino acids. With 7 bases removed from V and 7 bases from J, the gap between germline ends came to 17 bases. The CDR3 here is CASTPRSCWNEQFF. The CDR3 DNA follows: TGCGCCAGCACCCCACGTTCATGCTGGAATGAGCAGTTCTTC.

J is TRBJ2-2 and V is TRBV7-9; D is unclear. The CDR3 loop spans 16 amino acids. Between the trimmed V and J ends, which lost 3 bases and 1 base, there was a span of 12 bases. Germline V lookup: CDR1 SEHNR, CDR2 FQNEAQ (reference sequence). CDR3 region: CASSFQETVNTGELFF. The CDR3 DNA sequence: TGTGCCAGCAGCTTCCAGGAAACAGTGAACACCGGGGAGCTGTTTTTT.

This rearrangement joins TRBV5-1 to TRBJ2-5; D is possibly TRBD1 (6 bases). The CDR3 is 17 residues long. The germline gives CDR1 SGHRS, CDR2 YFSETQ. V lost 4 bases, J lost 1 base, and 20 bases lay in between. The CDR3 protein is CASSLPTGTGFQETQYF. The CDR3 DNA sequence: TGCGCCAGCAGCCTTCCTACAGGGACGGGTTTCCAAGAGACCCAGTACTTC.

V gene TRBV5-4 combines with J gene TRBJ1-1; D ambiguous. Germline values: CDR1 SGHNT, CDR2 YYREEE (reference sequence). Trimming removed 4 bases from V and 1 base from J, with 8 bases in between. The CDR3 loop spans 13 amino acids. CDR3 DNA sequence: TGTGCCAGCAGCATCAGTTGGAACACTGAAGCTTTCTTT. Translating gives CASSISWNTEAFF.

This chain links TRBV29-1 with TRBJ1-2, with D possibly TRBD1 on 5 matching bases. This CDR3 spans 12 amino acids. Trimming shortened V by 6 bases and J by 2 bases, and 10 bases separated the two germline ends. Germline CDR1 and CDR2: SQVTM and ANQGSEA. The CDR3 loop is CSVRDGNYGYTF. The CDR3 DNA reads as TGCAGCGTCCGGGACGGCAACTATGGCTACACCTTC.

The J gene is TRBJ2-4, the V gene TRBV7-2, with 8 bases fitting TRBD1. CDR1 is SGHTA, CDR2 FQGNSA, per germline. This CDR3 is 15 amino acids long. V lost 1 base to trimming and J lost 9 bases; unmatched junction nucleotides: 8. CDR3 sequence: CASSLVPGQGTIQYF. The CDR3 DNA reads TGTGCCAGCAGCTTAGTCCCTGGACAGGGTACCATTCAGTACTTC.

The CDR3 spells CASSKRQGGTRIGGGTGELFF. DNA for the CDR3: TGTGCCAGCAGCAAACGACAGGGGGGAACTAGAATTGGCGGTGGCACCGGGGAGCTGTTTTTT. J is TRBJ2-2 and V is TRBV21-1; the listed D gene, TRBD1, was not tested against the DNA. TRBV21-1 is tagged as a pseudogene. This CDR3 region has 21 residues.